This T cell receptor beta chain appears in the sequencing data of a study of cytomegalovirus exposure and HLA in healthy donors. The PCR contained 60 Vbeta and 13 Jbeta primers. Assay used: immunoSEQ multiplex PCR; TCRdb lists only in-frame clones, some missing. The sample lists around 160,000 clones, approximately 82% occurring once. Study findings and constraints: A later analysis found common viral pathogens apparently linked to several of the most significant clusters. Analysis was carried out at a later point, and it linked a missense DCLRE1C variant to TCR beta V- and J-gene trimming.

This clone was recorded once. The target antigen is unknown. Trimming took off 2 bases at V and 5 bases at J, with 20 bases between the two ends. Germline-derived CDR1 and CDR2 are SGHRS and YFSETQ. There are 16 residues in the CDR3. The chain carries TRBV5-1 and TRBJ2-7; D is perhaps TRBD1 (5 bases). Sequenced input: PBMCs. The TCR originated in a male donor in good health and CMV-seropositive. CDR3 coding DNA: TGCGCCAGCAGCTTCCAGGGAAGAGGTCACCTGGACGAGCAGTACTTC. It codes for CASSFQGRGHLDEQYF.